The clone carrying this T cell receptor (beta chain) was detected ten times or more. Its antigen is unknown. The entry originates in a study of response to subunit inactivated influenza vaccine. Germline loops: CDR1 DFQATT, CDR2 SNEGSKA (reference sequence). There are 15 residues in the CDR3. Study-level results: Authors suggested each seasonal flu vaccination may recruit only limited numbers of new T cells.

TCRdb called the RT-PCR reads again in MiXCR, with one record for every CDR3 protein. Of under 200,000 distinct CDR3 sequences listed, about 11% are singletons. The source material was non-naive T cells sorted from PBMCs, sampled 40 to 50 days after vaccination. The clonotype originates from a man aged 45-60 years who received an inactivated influenza vaccine. This chain uses TRBV20-1 with TRBJ2-6, with D perhaps given as TRBD1 or TRBD2 (5 bases each). CDR3 bases: TGCAGCATACCGGGACGACGGACCGGGGCCAACGTCCTGACTTTC. Its translation: CSIPGRRTGANVLTF.